The 13 T cell receptor beta chains given below trace back to one sample, sequenced in a study of cytomegalovirus exposure and HLA in healthy donors. The primer mix had 60 Vbeta and 13 Jbeta primers. Sequencing used immunoSEQ multiplex PCR; TCRdb keeps in-frame clones, though not all of them. The sample includes over 95,000 clones, about 74% of them seen just once. Input material: PBMCs. The receptors originated from a female donor in good health and CMV-seronegative.

In this sample, this clone turned up a few times. The chain is built from TRBV5-1 and TRBJ1-4, with 7 bases fitting TRBD1. Germline V gene sequence: CDR1 SGHRS, CDR2 YFSETQ. The CDR3 sequence is 16 residues long. V gave up 3 bases and J gave up 5 bases; unmatched junction bases: 10. CDR3 sequence (DNA): TGCGCCAGCAGCTACGGACAGGTCCGAGGGAATGAAAAACTGTTTTTT. This gives the protein CASSYGQVRGNEKLFF.

The chain combines TRBV19 with TRBJ1-2; 7 nucleotides match TRBD1. Germline CDR1 reads LNHDA; CDR2 reads SQIVND (reference sequence). Trimming took 5 bases from V and 4 from J; bases not matched to a gene: 10. The CDR3 has 15 amino acids. The CDR3 DNA reads TGTGCCAGTAGTCCTAAGACAGGGAGCGCCTATGGCTACACCTTC. This gives the protein CASSPKTGSAYGYTF.

Written as DNA, the CDR3 is TGTGCCAGCAGCTCCCGAGACAGGGGCTACACAGATACGCAGTATTTT. This encodes CASSSRDRGYTDTQYF. The J gene is TRBJ2-3, the V gene TRBV5-6; 8 bases are shared with TRBD1. The CDR3 covers 16 residues. The germline CDR1 and CDR2 sequences are SGHDT and YYEEEE. The trim removed 3 bases at V and 2 bases at J, leaving 8 bases unmatched.

The CDR3 region has the DNA TGTGCCAGCAGCTTACTAGCGGGTTCCTCCTACAATGAGCAGTTCTTC. Translated: CASSLLAGSSYNEQFF. The chain carries TRBV7-2 and TRBJ2-1, with 8 bases lining up with TRBD2. Trimming at V came to 2 bases and at J to 0 bases, leaving 3 bases not matched to a gene. The CDR3 has 16 residues. Per germline, CDR1 SGHTA and CDR2 FQGNSA.

The J gene is TRBJ1-2, the V gene TRBV6-5; 7 bases line up with TRBD1. In germline, CDR1 is MNHEY, CDR2 SVGAGI. J gave up 2 bases and V 6 bases, and 3 bases lay outside the gene matches. This CDR3 contains 13 residues. The CDR3 sequence: CASRWDSNYGYTF. In nucleotides, the CDR3 is TGTGCCAGCAGGTGGGACAGCAACTATGGCTACACCTTC.

The gene calls are TRBV30 and TRBJ1-2, with D possibly being TRBD1 (6 bases). Germline-derived CDR1 and CDR2 are GTSNPN and SVGIG (reference sequence). With 3 bases removed from V and 8 bases from J, the gap between germline ends came to 19 bases. The CDR3 covers 14 residues. In nucleotides, the CDR3 is TGTGCCTGGAGAAAAGGACAGCTCATTTGGGGCTACACCTTC. The encoded protein is CAWRKGQLIWGYTF.

The chain recombines TRBV7-8 with TRBJ2-6; 10 bases agree with TRBD1. This CDR3 has 18 residues. The germline V gene has CDR1 SGHVS and CDR2 FQNEAQ. Losses at the gene ends were 4 bases for V and 0 bases for J; bases not matched to a gene: 6. In DNA form, the CDR3 reads TGTGCCAGCAGCTCCCGGGACAGGGGCCTCTCTGGGGCCAACGTCCTGACTTTC. Amino acid sequence: CASSSRDRGLSGANVLTF.

As concerns this clone: Its ends do not fully match the called genes, so a read error is possible. V gene TRBV7-9 combines with J gene TRBJ1-3, with 7 bases aligning to TRBD1. CDR1 and CDR2 (germline): SEHNR, FQNEAQ (reference sequence). The CDR3 runs to 16 residues. The CDR3 nucleotides read TGTTCCAGCAGCCCAATAGGGACAGAATATGGAAACACCATATATTTT. Translating gives CSSSPIGTEYGNTIYF.

The table lists this clone with a few counts. The chain links TRBV25-1 to TRBJ1-3; D gene uncertain. Germline CDR1 reads MGHDK; CDR2 reads SYGVNS. The germline V and J ends were trimmed by 4 bases and 16 bases, with 17 bases remaining between them. The CDR3 contains 12 residues. CDR3: CASSATPTVVYF. The CDR3 bases are TGTGCCAGCAGTGCGACACCCACGGTGGTGTATTTT.

The chain links TRBV30 to TRBJ2-2; D might be TRBD1 (6 bases). Deletions cut 0 bases from V and 3 bases from J, with 11 bases between. Germline V lookup: CDR1 GTSNPN, CDR2 SVGIG (reference sequence). This CDR3 has 15 amino acids. Written as DNA, the CDR3 is TGTGCCTGGAGTGTGCCCAGGGGCTACACCGGGGAGCTGTTTTTT. Amino acid sequence: CAWSVPRGYTGELFF.

This clone was seen only a few times. The V gene is TRBV11-1, the J gene TRBJ1-6, with D perhaps TRBD1 (5 bases). Germline V gene sequence: CDR1 SGHAT, CDR2 FQDESV (reference sequence). Trimming pared 3 bases from V and 6 bases from J, leaving 15 bases between. CDR3 length: 16 residues. The CDR3 is CASSFTLGQGNSPLHF. CDR3 coding DNA: TGTGCCAGCAGCTTTACCCTGGGGCAGGGTAATTCACCCCTCCACTTT.

This sequence joins TRBV19 and TRBJ1-2; D is perhaps TRBD1 (5 bases). This CDR3 is built from 14 residues. V lost 7 bases, J lost 8 bases, and 20 bases lay in between. Germline V gene lookup returns CDR1 LNHDA and CDR2 SQIVND (reference sequence). In DNA form, the CDR3 reads TGTGCCAGTACCCCGGTAGACAGCTCTCGGGGCTACACCTTC. It translates to CASTPVDSSRGYTF.

V usage is TRBV19 and J usage is TRBJ1-2, with a possible D match to TRBD1 (5 bases). V lost 7 bases and J 2 bases, leaving 20 bases between the germline ends. Germline CDR1 is LNHDA and CDR2 is SQIVND (reference sequence). This CDR3 spans 16 amino acids. The CDR3 nucleotides are TGTGCCAGTACCCACTCGTCGGGACTGACCAACTATGGCTACACCTTC. This gives the protein CASTHSSGLTNYGYTF.